Below, 16 T cell receptor beta chains from the same sample are listed, as sequenced in a study of shared clonotypes between healthy human individuals. The assay was immunoSEQ multiplex PCR, and TCRdb's table has in-frame clones only and misses some. This table has hundreds of thousands of clones, 75% to 85% appearing once. The material sequenced was PBMCs. These TCRs come from a woman between 40 and 55 years old in good health. Some clones in this sample may be carry-over from other donors' samples.

The V gene is TRBV30, the J gene TRBJ1-1; D is perhaps TRBD1 (6 bases). Trimming cost V 3 bases and J 0 bases, with 17 bases left between them. Per germline, CDR1 GTSNPN and CDR2 SVGIG (reference sequence). The CDR3 is made up of 16 amino acids. Written as DNA, the CDR3 is TGTGCCTGGAGCGCAGCTTTGGGGGGGCTGAACACTGAAGCTTTCTTT. Translation gives CAWSAALGGLNTEAFF.

In this sample, this clone turned up once. The chain links TRBV5-5 to TRBJ2-4; a weak D match, TRBD2 (7 bases). In germline, CDR1 is SGHKS, CDR2 YYEKEE (reference sequence). V shed 1 base and J shed 6 bases, with 17 bases lying between them. The CDR3 loop spans 16 amino acids. CDR3 in amino acids: CASSLNSGKGGNIQYF. For the CDR3, the DNA is TGTGCCAGCAGCTTGAACAGCGGGAAAGGGGGAAACATTCAGTACTTC.

The V gene is TRBV6-1, the J gene TRBJ1-1, with no clear D. The ends were cut back, 4 bases at V and 3 bases at J, with 9 bases in the middle. The CDR3 runs 13 residues. CDR1 and CDR2 from the germline V gene are MNHNS and SASEGT. CDR3 in amino acids: CASSVIAYTEAFF. The CDR3 DNA reads as TGTGCCAGCAGTGTAATAGCTTACACTGAAGCTTTCTTT.

Only a few counts were recorded for this clone. The J gene is TRBJ2-3, the V gene TRBV5-4; 9 nucleotides match TRBD2. Germline lookup yields CDR1 SGHNT and CDR2 YYREEE (reference sequence). The V gene end was trimmed by 2 bases and the J gene end by 2 bases; junction bases not matched to a gene: 6. The CDR3 runs 16 residues. The CDR3 spells CASSLTAGGITDTQYF. As DNA, the CDR3 is TGTGCCAGCAGCTTAACCGCGGGAGGGATCACAGATACGCAGTATTTT. The whole variable domain, filled in from reference TRBV5-4 and TRBJ2-3, reads ETGVTQSPTHLIKTRGQQVTLRCSSQSGHNTVSWYQQALGQGPQFIFQYYREEENGRGNFPPRFSGLQFPNYSSELNVNALELDDSALYLCASSLTAGGITDTQYFGPGTRLTVL.

This rearrangement joins TRBV6-6 to TRBJ1-1; 7 bases agree with TRBD1. This CDR3 contains 13 residues. J was trimmed by 8 bases and V by 2 bases; bases with no gene match: 5. Per the germline V gene, CDR1 is MNHNY and CDR2 is SVGAGI (reference sequence). The CDR3 here is CASSYRGTVEAFF. The CDR3 nucleotides read TGTGCCAGCAGTTACCGCGGGACAGTAGAAGCTTTCTTT.

The genes are TRBV29-1 and TRBJ2-1; 8 bases fit TRBD2. The germline gives CDR1 SQVTM, CDR2 ANQGSEA. V shed 6 bases, J shed 9 bases, and the junction held 4 bases outside the gene matches. CDR3 length equals 11 residues. CDR3 region: CSVRTSTEQFF. CDR3 nucleotides: TGCAGCGTCCGGACTAGCACTGAGCAGTTCTTC.

This chain links TRBV10-3 with TRBJ2-3, with a weak D call TRBD2 (6 bases). The CDR3 is 14 amino acids. Trimming pared 10 bases from V and 5 bases from J, leaving 19 bases between. Germline V gives CDR1 ENHRY, CDR2 SYGVKD. This CDR3 is CATSGRGAGDTQYF. Written as DNA, the CDR3 is TGTGCCACTTCGGGGCGGGGAGCTGGAGATACGCAGTATTTT.

In regard to this clone: One base separates it from a far larger clone, so it is likely a read error. The chain has TRBV6-6 and TRBJ1-1; 7 nucleotides line up with TRBD1. Germline V gene data show CDR1 as MNHNY and CDR2 as SVGAGI (reference sequence). The CDR3 totals 13 residues. Trimming took 6 bases from V and 1 from J; bases not matched to a gene: 2. CDR3 in amino acids: CASSDRENTEAFF. The CDR3 DNA reads as TGTGCCAGCAGCGACAGGGAGAACACTGAAGCTTTCTTT.

This sequence joins TRBV14 and TRBJ2-7, with D uncertain. V was shortened by 4 bases and J by 1 base, with 5 bases between the two germline ends. Germline CDR1 and CDR2: SGHDN and FVKESK. The CDR3 contains 12 residues. The CDR3 region has the DNA TGTGCCAGCAGCCTAAGTTCCTACGAGCAGTACTTC. This sequence encodes CASSLSSYEQYF. The full variable domain, in which reference TRBV14 and TRBJ2-7 provide the parts outside the CDR3, is EAGVTQFPSHSVIEKGQTVTLRCDPISGHDNLYWYRRVMGKEIKFLLHFVKESKQDESGMPNNRFLAERTGGTYSTLKVQPAELEDSGVYFCASSLSSYEQYFGPGTRLTVT.

The rearrangement links TRBV5-4 to TRBJ2-3; the match to TRBD2 covers 8 bases. The CDR3 is 15 amino acids. The germline V gene has CDR1 SGHNT and CDR2 YYREEE (reference sequence). Trimming took 6 bases from V and 5 from J; bases not matched to a gene: 11. CDR3 protein: CASTKLEAGEDTQYF. The CDR3 DNA reads as TGTGCCAGCACTAAACTGGAAGCGGGGGAAGATACGCAGTATTTT.

The chain uses TRBV28 and TRBJ1-5, with a weak D call TRBD1 (6 bases). Trimming pared 6 bases from V and 1 base from J, leaving 13 bases between. Germline V gene data show CDR1 as MDHEN and CDR2 as SYDVKM. The CDR3 is made up of 15 amino acids. CDR3 residues: CASRGNRVSNQPQHF. CDR3 coding DNA: TGTGCCAGCAGAGGGAACAGGGTGAGCAATCAGCCCCAGCATTTT.

The chain uses TRBV18 and TRBJ2-7, with TRBD2 identical over 10 bases. This CDR3 region has 16 residues. Per germline, CDR1 KGHSH and CDR2 LQKENI. J was trimmed by 0 bases and V by 1 base; bases with no gene match: 3. CDR3 sequence: CASSPQGLASSYEQYF. In DNA form, the CDR3 reads TGTGCCAGCTCACCACAGGGACTAGCGTCCTCCTACGAGCAGTACTTC.

This chain links TRBV11-1 with TRBJ1-2; the D is unclear. CDR3 size: 12 residues. With 2 bases removed from V and 3 bases from J, the gap between germline ends came to 4 bases. Germline V CDR1 and CDR2: SGHAT, FQDESV (reference sequence). Here the CDR3 reads CASSLSDYGYTF. In DNA, the CDR3 is TGTGCCAGCAGCTTATCGGACTATGGCTACACCTTC.

Details on this clone: The germline gene is not matched at one end of the junction; a read error may be the cause. The chain joins TRBV7-7 to TRBJ2-5; D is undetermined. CDR1 is SSHAT, CDR2 FNYEAQ, per germline (reference sequence). The CDR3 contains 13 residues. CDR3 nucleotide sequence: TGTGCTAGCAGCTCGGCTACCCCGGAGACCCAGTACTTC. Amino acids: CASSSATPETQYF.

The genes are TRBV9 and TRBJ2-7; D call uncertain. This CDR3 region has 15 residues. V was cut by 4 bases and J by 2 bases, with 16 bases left in between. CDR1 is SGDLS and CDR2 is YYNGEE in the germline V gene. The CDR3 bases are TGTGCCAGCAGCCCGTCGGGTGGCAGAGCCTACGAGCAGTACTTC. This encodes CASSPSGGRAYEQYF.

CDR3 in DNA: TGTGCCAGCAGTGAAGAACAGGGGTCGGCAGATACGCAGTATTTT. This sequence encodes CASSEEQGSADTQYF. This sequence joins TRBV6-4 and TRBJ2-3, with 7 bases that match TRBD1. V trimming: 3 bases; J trimming: 4 bases; junction bases outside the gene matches: 7. The germline gives CDR1 MRHNA, CDR2 SNTAGT. The CDR3 runs 15 residues.